Listed below are T cell receptor beta chains from one sample, sequenced in a study of CD8 T cells in ankylosing spondylitis. One entry per CDR3 protein results from TCRdb running MiXCR on the 5' RACE reads. The sample has some 250,000 distinct CDR3 sequences; 24% are singletons. The sequenced sample consisted of blood, either unsorted or a sorted T cell fraction (not recorded which). The receptors come from a male donor with ankylosing spondylitis or in good health (not recorded which). Both conserved end residues are part of each CDR3. A D gene is named only where the DNA matches it firmly. A row's size may be missing; if present it is once, few, many or a size class.

V,size,D,J,DNA,CDR3
TRBV6-6,.,.,TRBJ1-6,TGTGCCAGCAGTTGGGCGATGTCACCCCTCCACTTT,CASSWAMSPLHF
TRBV24-1,many,.,TRBJ2-7,TGTGCCACCAGTGATGGATCAGGCTACGAGCAGTACTTC,CATSDGSGYEQYF
TRBV5-5,many,.,TRBJ1-5,TGTGCCAGCAGCTCCCTGGGGGGAACTAATAGCAATCAGCCCCAGCATTTT,CASSSLGGTNSNQPQHF
TRBV10-3,many,.,TRBJ2-3,TGTGCCGGCCGCGCGGAGGGTGGCACAGATACGCAGTATTTT,CAGRAEGGTDTQYF
TRBV2,.,.,TRBJ1-3,TGTGCCAGCAGGGAGGGCAGCTCTGGAAACACCATATATTTT,CASREGSSGNTIYF
TRBV12-3/TRBV12-4,.,TRBD1,TRBJ2-7,TGTGCCAGCCTGAGGACAGGGTATGGCGAGCAGTACTTC,CASLRTGYGEQYF
TRBV6-1,.,.,TRBJ2-3,TGTGCCGGCAGAGGGACGGCTGCGCAGTATTTT,CAGRGTAAQYF
TRBV12-3/TRBV12-4,.,TRBD1,TRBJ2-2,TGTGCCAGCAGCACGACAGGGTTTCTCGCCGGGGAGCTGTTTTTT,CASSTTGFLAGELFF
TRBV6-1,many,TRBD1,TRBJ2-1,TGTGCCAGCAATCTAGCAGGGGGCAATGAGCAGTTCTTC,CASNLAGGNEQFF
TRBV20-1,many,TRBD2,TRBJ2-7,TGCAGTGCTAGAGATATAGTGGGACTAGCGATAAGTTCCTACGAGCAGTACTTC,CSARDIVGLAISSYEQYF
TRBV20-1,.,.,TRBJ2-7,TGCAGTGCTATTCCCGCGGGGGCGAGAGGAGTCGAGCAGTACTTC,CSAIPAGARGVEQYF
TRBV20-1,many,.,TRBJ1-2,TGCAGTGCCCTGGGGGAGACAGGCGAGGGCTATGGCTACACCTTC,CSALGETGEGYGYTF
TRBV2,.,TRBD2,TRBJ2-3,TGTGCCAGCAGTGAGCGGCGGGGGGCCGCAGATACGCAGTATTTT,CASSERRGAADTQYF
TRBV7-3,many,.,TRBJ2-3,TGTGCCAGCAGCTTATCGCGGGGCATGTACGGGGATACGCAGTATTTT,CASSLSRGMYGDTQYF
TRBV24-1,.,TRBD2,TRBJ2-1,TGTGCCACCAGAGAGCAGGCGGGGGACAATGAGCAGTTCTTC,CATREQAGDNEQFF
TRBV20-1,.,.,TRBJ2-1,TGCAGTGCGCGATCTCCGGGACTTAACAATGAGCAGTTCTTC,CSARSPGLNNEQFF
TRBV4-2,few,.,TRBJ1-6,TGTGCCAGCAGCCAAGCGGAGGGGCGTGATTCACCCCTCCACTTT,CASSQAEGRDSPLHF
TRBV2,.,TRBD2,TRBJ2-1,TGTGCCAGCAGGTCCCTAGCGGGGGCATCGGACAATGAGCAGTTCTTC,CASRSLAGASDNEQFF
TRBV6-2/TRBV6-3,.,.,TRBJ2-1,TGTGCCAGCAGCCGGGGCCCTGGACTCACTGAAAACAATGAGCAGTTCTTC,CASSRGPGLTENNEQFF
TRBV29-1,few,TRBD1,TRBJ2-3,TGCAGCGTTAAACAGGGGGTAGTGGATACGCAGTATTTT,CSVKQGVVDTQYF
TRBV12-3/TRBV12-4,.,TRBD1,TRBJ2-7,TGTGCCAGCAGTCAAAAAAGGACAGGGGGAGGCGAGCAGTACTTC,CASSQKRTGGGEQYF
TRBV27,.,TRBD1,TRBJ2-5,TGTGCCAGCAGCTTATCTACCAGGGGGCTGGAGACCCAGTACTTC,CASSLSTRGLETQYF
TRBV12-3/TRBV12-4,.,.,TRBJ2-7,TGTGCCAGCAGAGGGAAGGGGGGCCCCTACGAGCAGTACTTC,CASRGKGGPYEQYF
TRBV2,many,TRBD1,TRBJ2-1,TGTGCCAGCCGGGACAGGGGAGGTGTAAATGAGCAGTTCTTC,CASRDRGGVNEQFF
TRBV6-5,many,.,TRBJ2-5,TGTGCCAGCAGTTACCCACGGCGCGGTGAGACCCAGTACTTC,CASSYPRRGETQYF
TRBV7-9,many,TRBD1,TRBJ2-1,TGTGCCAGCAGCCGACAGGGGTTCGGTGAGCAGTTCTTC,CASSRQGFGEQFF
TRBV10-3,.,.,TRBJ2-1,TGTGCCATCAGTGAGCCCGGGACCCACAATGAGCAGTTCTTC,CAISEPGTHNEQFF
TRBV2,.,.,TRBJ1-5,TGTGCCAGCAGTGTCGAGACAGATAGCAATCAGCCCCAGCATTTT,CASSVETDSNQPQHF
TRBV20-1,many,TRBD1,TRBJ1-6,TGCAGTGCAAGGACAGGGAAAAATTCACCCCTCCACTTT,CSARTGKNSPLHF
TRBV6-2/TRBV6-3,.,.,TRBJ2-7,TGTGCCAGCAGCTACCTTAACCCCGCTTCCTACGAGCAGTACTTC,CASSYLNPASYEQYF
TRBV20-1,few,.,TRBJ2-1,TGCAGTGCTAGTGCCCCCTCGACCAATGAGCAGTTCTTC,CSASAPSTNEQFF
TRBV3-1,.,.,TRBJ2-1,TGTGCCAGCAGCCAAGATAATAGGAGGGAGCAGTTCTTC,CASSQDNRREQFF
TRBV29-1,.,.,TRBJ2-3,TGCAGCGTTGGTCACAGGGCGTCCACAGATACGCAGTATTTT,CSVGHRASTDTQYF
TRBV24-1,once,.,TRBJ1-4,TGTGCCACCAGTGATCCGGCAGACAGGGAAAAACTGTTTTTT,CATSDPADREKLFF
TRBV6-2/TRBV6-3,many,.,TRBJ1-5,TGTGCCAGCAGGGCGACAGGCTATAGCAATCAGCCCCAGCATTTT,CASRATGYSNQPQHF
TRBV4-2,.,.,TRBJ2-1,TGTGCCAGCAGCCAAGGCTTTGGCCAAACCCCGGATGAGCAGTTCTTC,CASSQGFGQTPDEQFF
TRBV10-3,few,TRBD1,TRBJ2-7,TGTGCCACCAGCCTCCCGACAGGGTCGGCGTCGGAGCAGTACTTC,CATSLPTGSASEQYF
TRBV29-1,few,.,TRBJ1-1,TGCAGCGTTGGACGAGGGAACACTGAAGCTTTCTTT,CSVGRGNTEAFF
TRBV18,.,TRBD1,TRBJ2-7,TGTGCCAGCTCACCACCCACAGGGGCGTTTTACGAGCAGTACTTC,CASSPPTGAFYEQYF
TRBV7-2,.,TRBD2,TRBJ2-1,TGTGCCAGCAGCTTGGGACTAGCGGGGGGGCAGTTCTTC,CASSLGLAGGQFF
TRBV12-3/TRBV12-4,many,.,TRBJ2-1,TGTGCCAGCAGTTTAGTGGCGGGAAATGAGCAGTTCTTC,CASSLVAGNEQFF
TRBV20-1,few,TRBD1,TRBJ1-5,TGCAGTGCCGCGGGGGGACAGGGGTTGGACAATCAGCCCCAGCATTTT,CSAAGGQGLDNQPQHF
TRBV6-1,.,TRBD1,TRBJ1-2,TGTGCCAGCAAGAGAGCGCAGGGGGCCGGTGGCTACACCTTC,CASKRAQGAGGYTF
TRBV20-1,many,TRBD1,TRBJ2-5,TGCAGTGCTACCGGGACAGGACAAGAGACCCAGTACTTC,CSATGTGQETQYF
TRBV7-6,few,TRBD2,TRBJ2-1,TGTGCCAGCAGCTCGACTAGCGGGGGGATTGGTGAGCAGTTCTTC,CASSSTSGGIGEQFF
TRBV7-2,.,.,TRBJ2-7,TGTGCCAGCACCGCCGGCACGTCGGCTACTTACGAGCAGTACTTC,CASTAGTSATYEQYF
TRBV12-3/TRBV12-4,.,.,TRBJ2-2,TGTGCCAGCAACCCGGGGGTGGCCGGGGAGCTGTTTTTT,CASNPGVAGELFF
TRBV24-1,many,TRBD2,TRBJ2-1,TGTGCCACCAGTGGCAAACGGGGGGACAATGAGCAGTTCTTC,CATSGKRGDNEQFF
TRBV12-3/TRBV12-4,few,.,TRBJ2-1,TGTGCCAGCAGTGGTTGGGCTAAGTACAATGAGCAGTTCTTC,CASSGWAKYNEQFF
TRBV2,.,TRBD2,TRBJ2-7,TGTGCCAGCAGTGGGGACTACAAAGACTACGAGCAGTACTTC,CASSGDYKDYEQYF
TRBV4-2,many,TRBD1,TRBJ1-1,TGTGCCAGCAGCCAAAGGGGAAAGACAGGGGTGAACACTGAAGCTTTCTTT,CASSQRGKTGVNTEAFF
TRBV20-1,few,TRBD1,TRBJ1-3,TGCAGTGCTAGAGTCGGGACAGGGGGTGGAAACACCATATATTTT,CSARVGTGGGNTIYF
TRBV5-1,many,.,TRBJ1-4,TGCGCCAGCAGCTTCGGTCTCAATGAAAAACTGTTTTTT,CASSFGLNEKLFF
TRBV20-1,many,.,TRBJ1-5,TGCAGTGCTAACCGGGACTCCAATCAGCCCCAGCATTTT,CSANRDSNQPQHF
TRBV29-1,few,.,TRBJ2-1,TGCAAGGGACTCCTCTACAATGAGCAGTTCTTC,CKGLLYNEQFF
TRBV29-1,many,.,TRBJ1-1,TGCAGCGCCATACAGGGAAACACTGAAGCTTTCTTT,CSAIQGNTEAFF
TRBV12-3/TRBV12-4,few,TRBD1,TRBJ2-1,TGTGCCAGCAGTCTGGGACAGGGCATCAATGAGCAGTTCTTC,CASSLGQGINEQFF
TRBV12-3/TRBV12-4,many,TRBD2,TRBJ2-2,TGTGCCAGCAGTTTTAGCGGGGGAAAAACCGGGGAGCTGTTTTTT,CASSFSGGKTGELFF
TRBV6-1,many,.,TRBJ1-1,TGTGCCAGCAGGAGGGGAGGAGTTTGGGGGACTGAAGCTTTCTTT,CASRRGGVWGTEAFF
TRBV7-3,.,.,TRBJ2-1,TGTGCCAGCAGCTGGGGACACAACAATGAGCAGTTCTTC,CASSWGHNNEQFF